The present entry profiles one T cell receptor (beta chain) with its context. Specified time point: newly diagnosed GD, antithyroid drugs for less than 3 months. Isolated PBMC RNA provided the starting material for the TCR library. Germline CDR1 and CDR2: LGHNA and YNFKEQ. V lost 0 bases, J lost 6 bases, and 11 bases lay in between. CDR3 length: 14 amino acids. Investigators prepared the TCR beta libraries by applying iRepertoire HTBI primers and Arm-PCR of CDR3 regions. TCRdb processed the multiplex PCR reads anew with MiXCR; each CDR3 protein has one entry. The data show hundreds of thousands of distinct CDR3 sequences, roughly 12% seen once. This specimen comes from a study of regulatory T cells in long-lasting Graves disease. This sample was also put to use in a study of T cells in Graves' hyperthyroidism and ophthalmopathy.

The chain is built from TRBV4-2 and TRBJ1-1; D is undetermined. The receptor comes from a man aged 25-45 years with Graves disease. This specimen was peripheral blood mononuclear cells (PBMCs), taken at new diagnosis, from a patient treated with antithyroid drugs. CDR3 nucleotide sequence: TGTGCCAGCAGCCAAGAAGGAGGGATAGCTGAAGCTTTCTTT. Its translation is CASSQEGGIAEAFF.